One and the same sample provided the 26 T cell receptor beta chains below, sequenced in a study of blood T cell repertoires in COVID-19. Only in-frame clones appear in the TCRdb table, and some are missing; sequencing was by immunoSEQ multiplex PCR. Of a few hundred thousand clones listed, around 87% are singletons. Sequencing was performed on PBMCs or T cells enriched from blood (not recorded which). The receptors were gathered from a man in his forties in a cohort exposed to, infected with or recovered from COVID-19 (not recorded which).

V gene TRBV28 combines with J gene TRBJ2-7, with 9 bases identical to TRBD2. This CDR3 has 16 residues. With 4 bases clipped from V and 0 bases from J, the junction kept 7 bases outside the gene matches. CDR1 and CDR2 (germline): MDHEN, SYDVKM. The CDR3 reads CASSSSGTSISYEQYF. As DNA, the CDR3 is TGTGCCAGCAGTTCATCCGGGACTAGCATCTCCTACGAGCAGTACTTC.

In this sample, this clone turned up a few times. The rearrangement links TRBV7-2 to TRBJ1-4; D may be TRBD1 (5 bases). Germline V gene sequence: CDR1 SGHTA, CDR2 FQGNSA. V lost 2 bases and J lost 8, with 12 bases in between. The CDR3 totals 14 residues. CDR3 in amino acids: CASSLWQGREKLFF. CDR3 coding DNA: TGTGCCAGCAGCTTATGGCAGGGTAGGGAAAAACTGTTTTTT. The full variable domain, its missing parts supplied by reference TRBV7-2 and TRBJ1-4, is GAGVSQSPSNKVTEKGKDVELRCDPISGHTALYWYRQSLGQGLEFLIYFQGNSAPDKSGLPSDRFSAERTGGSVSTLTIQRTQQEDSAVYLCASSLWQGREKLFFGSGTQLSVL.

This chain connects TRBV5-1 to TRBJ1-3; 8 positions agree with TRBD1. CDR3 length equals 15 residues. J gave up 3 bases and V 5 bases, and 7 bases lay outside the gene matches. Germline V CDR1 and CDR2: SGHRS, YFSETQ. CDR3 protein: CASRLTGEVGNTIYF. CDR3 in DNA: TGCGCCAGCAGGCTGACAGGGGAGGTTGGAAACACCATATATTTT.

The chain links TRBV4-1 to TRBJ1-5; 9 bases agree with TRBD1. The germline V gene encodes CDR1 MGHRA and CDR2 YSYEKL. The CDR3 length is 15 residues. The ends lost 3 bases at V and 4 bases at J; junction bases unmatched: 4. The CDR3 region has the DNA TGCGCCAGCAGCCAGAGGACAGGGGTTAATCAGCCCCAGCATTTT. Its translation: CASSQRTGVNQPQHF.

V usage is TRBV19 and J usage is TRBJ1-5; the D is unclear. Germline lookup yields CDR1 LNHDA and CDR2 SQIVND (reference sequence). This CDR3 spans 13 amino acids. V lost 2 bases to trimming and J lost 2 bases, with 4 bases between them. This CDR3 reads CASSIRGNQPQHF. CDR3 coding DNA: TGTGCCAGTAGTATACGCGGCAATCAGCCCCAGCATTTT.

The chain recombines TRBV2 with TRBJ2-7; no firm D call. The CDR3 is made up of 13 amino acids. The V and J ends lost 6 bases and 3 bases respectively, with 12 bases between them. From germline, CDR1 is SNHLY and CDR2 FYNNEI. CDR3 amino acids: CASRAGSLYEQYF. The DNA for the CDR3 is TGTGCCAGCAGAGCAGGTTCGCTCTACGAGCAGTACTTC.

This chain links TRBV18 with TRBJ1-3, with 8 bases fitting TRBD1. Germline V CDR1 and CDR2: KGHSH, LQKENI. The CDR3 consists of 16 residues. V shed 3 bases, J shed 3 bases, and the junction held 7 bases outside the gene matches. The CDR3: CASSPLSQGVGNTIYF. The CDR3, as DNA: TGTGCCAGCTCACCTCTCTCACAGGGGGTTGGAAACACCATATATTTT.

This clone appeared a single time. This chain connects TRBV7-8 to TRBJ2-7, with D perhaps TRBD1 (6 bases). The germline gives CDR1 SGHVS, CDR2 FQNEAQ. Trimming pared 5 bases from V and 2 bases from J, leaving 13 bases between. This CDR3 has 14 amino acids. The CDR3 is CASSIQTGPYEQYF. CDR3 sequence (DNA): TGTGCCAGCAGCATACAGACAGGACCCTACGAGCAGTACTTC. Combining the CDR3 with reference TRBV7-8 and TRBJ2-7 gives the whole variable domain GAGVSQSPRYKVAKRGQDVALRCDPISGHVSLFWYQQALGQGPEFLTYFQNEAQLDKSGLPSDRFFAERPEGSVSTLKIQRTQQEDSAVYLCASSIQTGPYEQYFGPGTRLTVT.

This chain connects TRBV5-1 to TRBJ2-5, with 9 positions matching TRBD1. The germline V gene has CDR1 SGHRS and CDR2 YFSETQ. The CDR3 totals 16 residues. Germline trimming cut 4 bases from V and 5 bases from J; bases unmatched to any gene: 12. CDR3 region: CASSRPTGGERETQYF. CDR3 in DNA: TGCGCCAGCAGCCGCCCTACAGGGGGCGAAAGGGAGACCCAGTACTTC.

This rearrangement joins TRBV24-1 to TRBJ2-5; maybe TRBD1 (6 bases). The V end lost 3 bases, the J end lost 2 bases, and 12 bases lay between the germline ends. The CDR3 length is 15 residues. Germline lookup yields CDR1 KGHDR and CDR2 SFDVKD. CDR3 in amino acids: CATSDATGNQETQYF. As DNA, the CDR3 is TGTGCCACCAGTGATGCGACAGGTAATCAAGAGACCCAGTACTTC.

In its sample, this clone was seen a few times. This chain links TRBV28 with TRBJ1-4; weak D call: TRBD1 (5 bases). The V end was cut by 3 bases, the J end by 10 bases, with 12 bases between. Germline V gives CDR1 MDHEN, CDR2 SYDVKM. CDR3 length equals 13 residues. The CDR3 DNA sequence: TGTGCCAGCAGTTTGCCAGGGTCCGGAAAACTGTTTTTT. This encodes CASSLPGSGKLFF.

The J gene is TRBJ2-6, the V gene TRBV28; maybe TRBD1 (6 bases). The CDR3 runs 15 residues. Germline V gives CDR1 MDHEN, CDR2 SYDVKM. The ends were cut back, 9 bases at V and 4 bases at J, with 16 bases in the middle. The CDR3: CASTTGQAGANVLTF. The CDR3 coding sequence is TGTGCCAGTACAACAGGGCAGGCAGGGGCCAACGTCCTGACTTTC. The variable domain in full, with the rest retrieved from reference TRBV28 and TRBJ2-6, is DVKVTQSSRYLVKRTGEKVFLECVQDMDHENMFWYRQDPGLGLRLIYFSYDVKMKEKGDIPEGYSVSREKKERFSLILESASTNQTSMYLCASTTGQAGANVLTFGAGSRLTVL.

The gene calls are TRBV5-1 and TRBJ1-1, with a possible D match to TRBD1 (5 bases). Germline V gives CDR1 SGHRS, CDR2 YFSETQ. V shed 1 base and J shed 3 bases, with 16 bases lying between them. The CDR3 spans 16 residues. Here the CDR3 reads CASSLTPDRTHTEAFF. The DNA for the CDR3 is TGCGCCAGCAGCTTGACCCCCGACAGAACTCACACTGAAGCTTTCTTT. Variable domain in full (rest from reference TRBV5-1 and TRBJ1-1): KAGVTQTPRYLIKTRGQQVTLSCSPISGHRSVSWYQQTPGQGLQFLFEYFSETQRNKGNFPGRFSGRQFSNSRSEMNVSTLELGDSALYLCASSLTPDRTHTEAFFGQGTRLTVV.

This clone showed up just once. The chain uses TRBV5-5 and TRBJ1-6; 7 nucleotides line up with TRBD1. This CDR3 region has 16 residues. V dropped 0 bases and J dropped 6; count of bases not matched to a gene: 6. Germline values: CDR1 SGHKS, CDR2 YYEKEE (reference sequence). The CDR3 here is CASSLALQGVNSPLHF. The DNA of the CDR3 is TGTGCCAGCAGCTTGGCCCTGCAGGGGGTTAATTCACCCCTCCACTTT.

The chain carries TRBV6-5 and TRBJ1-1, with 9 bases that match TRBD1. V was clipped by 6 bases and J by 2 bases; unmatched bases: 4. Germline V gene lookup returns CDR1 MNHEY and CDR2 SVGAGI. The CDR3 sequence is 14 residues long. Here the CDR3 DNA reads TGTGCCAGCAGATCTACAGGGGGCAACACTGAAGCTTTCTTT. As protein: CASRSTGGNTEAFF.

This clone is a singleton in its sample. The chain is built from TRBV19 and TRBJ2-1, with 11 nucleotides matching TRBD2. The CDR3 loop spans 14 amino acids. From germline, CDR1 is LNHDA and CDR2 SQIVND (reference sequence). J was trimmed by 6 bases and V by 7 bases; bases with no gene match: 5. CDR3 bases: TGTGCCAGTACGACTAGCGGGATCATCAATGAGCAGTTCTTC. The encoded protein is CASTTSGIINEQFF.

The V and J genes are TRBV2 and TRBJ2-2, with 7 positions matching TRBD2. Germline V lookup: CDR1 SNHLY, CDR2 FYNNEI. The CDR3 is 15 residues long. Unmatched junction bases numbered 4, after V lost 6 bases and J lost 0 bases. CDR3 coding DNA: TGTGCCAGCAGGCCGGGACTATCGAACACCGGGGAGCTGTTTTTT. It translates to CASRPGLSNTGELFF.

The chain carries TRBV28 and TRBJ1-2; TRBD1 aligns across 9 bases. Germline V gene data show CDR1 as MDHEN and CDR2 as SYDVKM. This CDR3 contains 16 residues. V was pared by 2 bases and J by 3 bases, with 7 bases of the junction left unmatched. CDR3: CASSLTGTGPDYGYTF. The CDR3 nucleotides are TGTGCCAGCAGTTTAACCGGGACAGGGCCTGACTATGGCTACACCTTC.

The J gene is TRBJ2-7, the V gene TRBV6-1; D ambiguous. V shed 2 bases and J shed 7 bases, with 9 bases lying between them. Germline V gene lookup returns CDR1 MNHNS and CDR2 SASEGT. The CDR3 has 12 amino acids. The CDR3 here is CASSEMAEEQYF. In DNA, the CDR3 is TGTGCCAGCAGTGAAATGGCGGAAGAGCAGTACTTC.

This sequence joins TRBV19 and TRBJ1-4; 9 nucleotides agree with TRBD1. The CDR3 contains 14 residues. Germline V gives CDR1 LNHDA, CDR2 SQIVND (reference sequence). J was trimmed by 6 bases and V by 5 bases; bases with no gene match: 4. The CDR3 coding sequence is TGTGCCAGTAGTCCCCGGACAGGGGATGAAAAACTGTTTTTT. It yields the protein CASSPRTGDEKLFF.

The chain uses TRBV5-6 and TRBJ2-2; 8 bases map to TRBD1. CDR3 size: 16 residues. The trim removed 0 bases at V and 6 bases at J, leaving 7 bases unmatched. The germline V gene encodes CDR1 SGHDT and CDR2 YYEEEE. Here the CDR3 reads CASSLGPDRGAGELFF. CDR3 nucleotides: TGTGCCAGCAGCTTGGGACCTGACAGGGGTGCCGGGGAGCTGTTTTTT. The full variable domain, in which reference TRBV5-6 and TRBJ2-2 provide the parts outside the CDR3, is DAGVTQSPTHLIKTRGQQVTLRCSPKSGHDTVSWYQQALGQGPQFIFQYYEEEERQRGNFPDRFSGHQFPNYSSELNVNALLLGDSALYLCASSLGPDRGAGELFFGEGSRLTVL.

The J gene is TRBJ2-4, the V gene TRBV19, with TRBD1 identical over 8 bases. Germline assignment: CDR1 LNHDA and CDR2 SQIVND (reference sequence). V dropped 4 bases and J dropped 4; count of bases not matched to a gene: 6. This CDR3 spans 15 amino acids. The CDR3 is CASSTDRGWKNIQYF. Written as DNA, the CDR3 is TGTGCCAGTAGTACCGACAGGGGATGGAAAAACATTCAGTACTTC.

There are a few counts of this clone. The rearrangement uses TRBV18 and TRBJ2-7; D is ambiguous. Trimming took off 0 bases at V and 2 bases at J, with 8 bases between the two ends. This CDR3 has 14 residues. CDR1 and CDR2 from the germline V gene are KGHSH and LQKENI. CDR3 in amino acids: CASSPPVYPYEQYF. Written as DNA, the CDR3 is TGTGCCAGCTCACCACCCGTCTACCCCTACGAGCAGTACTTC.

The chain recombines TRBV19 with TRBJ2-3; TRBD1 might be the D (6 bases). The V and J ends lost 3 bases and 2 bases respectively, with 9 bases between them. Germline V lookup: CDR1 LNHDA, CDR2 SQIVND (reference sequence). The length of the CDR3 is 14 residues. The CDR3 spells CASSIRGDTDTQYF. In nucleotides, the CDR3 is TGTGCCAGTAGTATCAGGGGCGACACAGATACGCAGTATTTT. The variable domain in full, with the rest retrieved from reference TRBV19 and TRBJ2-3, is DGGITQSPKYLFRKEGQNVTLSCEQNLNHDAMYWYRQDPGQGLRLIYYSQIVNDFQKGDIAEGYSVSREKKESFPLTVTSAQKNPTAFYLCASSIRGDTDTQYFGPGTRLTVL.

This chain joins TRBV19 and TRBJ1-5, with D maybe TRBD1 (6 bases). CDR3 size: 17 residues. V shed 5 bases and J shed 0 bases, with 17 bases lying between them. CDR1 and CDR2 from the germline V gene are LNHDA and SQIVND (reference sequence). CDR3 bases: TGTGCCAGTAGTTTTGGGACACGAAAACATAGCAATCAGCCCCAGCATTTT. Translated: CASSFGTRKHSNQPQHF. Full variable domain (rest looked up from reference TRBV19 and TRBJ1-5): DGGITQSPKYLFRKEGQNVTLSCEQNLNHDAMYWYRQDPGQGLRLIYYSQIVNDFQKGDIAEGYSVSREKKESFPLTVTSAQKNPTAFYLCASSFGTRKHSNQPQHFGDGTRLSIL.

This rearrangement joins TRBV15 to TRBJ2-7, with TRBD2 matching 7 bases. J lost 3 bases, V lost 1 base, and 3 bases had no gene match. The germline V gene encodes CDR1 LNHNV and CDR2 YYDKDF (reference sequence). The CDR3 has 14 amino acids. The CDR3 spells CATSRVREGYEQYF. The CDR3 nucleotides are TGTGCCACCAGCAGAGTTAGGGAGGGCTACGAGCAGTACTTC.